The clone carrying this T cell receptor (beta chain) was detected only a few times. There are 12 residues in the CDR3. The germline gives CDR1 SNHLY, CDR2 FYNNEI. Trimming took 7 bases from V and 7 from J, leaving 14 bases between them. How the authors handled the data: Researchers report that nucleated cell counts were estimated from reference gene primer amplification. Repertoires were generated with immunoSEQ multiplex PCR, while TCRdb's copy carries only in-frame clones and drops some. That table furnishes V, J and clone size, whereas the DNA furnished D and trimming. This table has about 75,000 clones, 79% appearing once. This entry comes from a study of blood T cell repertoires in COVID-19. The wider study: Samples of COVID-19 (acute and convalescent) were obtained from the United States, Italy and Spain. T cells, B-cell-depleted T cells, or PBMCs provided the cDNA or gDNA that served as material.

This TCR was sampled from a woman older than 75 with active or convalescent COVID-19. V usage is TRBV2 and J usage is TRBJ2-7; TRBD2 might be the D (5 bases). The sample comprised peripheral blood. The CDR3 spells CASKAEGREQYF. CDR3 sequence (DNA): TGTGCCAGCAAGGCCGAGGGAAGGGAGCAGTACTTC.